Listed below are T cell receptor beta chains from one sample, sequenced in a study of cytomegalovirus exposure and HLA in healthy donors. Here immunoSEQ multiplex PCR was the method, and the copy in TCRdb shows in-frame clones only, minus some. The sample includes around 230,000 clones, 60% to 80% of them seen just once. Material for sequencing was PBMCs. These receptors were collected from a male donor in good health and CMV-seronegative. The CDR3 runs from the conserved cysteine through the conserved F or W. The D gene is left open where the match is weak. Expanded clones are given a class, and other clones once, few, many or no size at all.

V	size	D	J	CDR3	DNA
TRBV18	.	.	TRBJ1-2	CASSPRADYGYTF	TGTGCCAGCTCACCACGGGCAGACTATGGCTACACCTTC
TRBV4-2	.	TRBD1	TRBJ1-1	CASSQAPTGNAEAFF	TGTGCCAGCAGCCAAGCGCCGACAGGGAACGCTGAAGCTTTCTTT
TRBV29-1	.	TRBD1	TRBJ2-4	CSVEGRQGNIQYF	TGCAGCGTTGAAGGGCGACAGGGAAACATTCAGTACTTC
TRBV4-3	.	.	TRBJ2-2	CASSQDRDENTGELFF	TGCGCCAGCAGCCAAGACAGGGATGAGAACACCGGGGAGCTGTTTTTT
TRBV13	.	TRBD1	TRBJ1-1	CASSIWTGGANTEAFF	TGTGCCAGCAGCATCTGGACAGGGGGCGCGAACACTGAAGCTTTCTTT
TRBV4-2	.	.	TRBJ2-2	CASSQDSFRASAGELFF	TGTGCCAGCAGCCAAGATTCCTTTCGAGCGTCGGCCGGGGAGCTGTTTTTT
TRBV7-9	.	.	TRBJ1-2	CSSSLAVGDPNYGYTF	TGTTCCAGCAGCTTAGCGGTAGGAGACCCTAACTATGGCTACACCTTC
TRBV7-9	once	TRBD2	TRBJ2-7	CASSLAAGGNDEQYF	TGTGCCAGCAGCTTAGCGGCGGGGGGGAACGACGAGCAGTACTTC
TRBV7-9	few	TRBD1	TRBJ1-2	CASSVQGANGYTF	TGTGCCAGCAGCGTACAGGGGGCGAATGGCTACACCTTC
TRBV9	few	TRBD2	TRBJ2-1	CASSVGTSSVEQFF	TGTGCCAGCAGCGTAGGGACTAGCTCGGTTGAGCAGTTCTTC
TRBV28	.	TRBD1	TRBJ1-2	CASSSGQGNYGYTF	TGTGCCAGCAGTTCGGGACAGGGGAACTATGGCTACACCTTC
TRBV5-4	.	.	TRBJ2-3	CASSLDTDTQYF	TGTGCCAGCAGCCTAGACACAGATACGCAGTATTTT
TRBV6-8	few	TRBD1	TRBJ1-1	CASIGTGGLTEAFF	TGTGCCAGCATAGGGACAGGGGGCCTCACTGAAGCTTTCTTT
TRBV5-1	.	.	TRBJ1-2	CASSLRQDYGYTF	TGCGCCAGCAGCTTGAGACAGGACTATGGCTACACCTTC
TRBV4-1	.	TRBD1	TRBJ1-5	CASSLRQGDQPQHF	TGCGCCAGCAGCTTGCGACAGGGTGATCAGCCCCAGCATTTT
TRBV5-1	.	TRBD1	TRBJ2-7	CASSSTGGSYEQYF	TGCGCCAGCAGCTCGACAGGGGGATCCTACGAGCAGTACTTC
TRBV7-3	.	TRBD2	TRBJ2-3	CASSQGLAGGLGTDTQYF	TGTGCCAGCAGCCAGGGACTAGCGGGGGGGCTAGGGACAGATACGCAGTATTTT
TRBV10-3	.	TRBD2	TRBJ2-3	CAISESGTRTSDTQYF	TGTGCCATCAGTGAGTCCGGGACTAGAACTTCAGATACGCAGTATTTT
TRBV7-6	.	TRBD1	TRBJ2-7	CASSLADRGHEQYF	TGTGCCAGCAGCTTAGCGGACAGGGGCCACGAGCAGTACTTC
TRBV7-8	.	.	TRBJ2-7	CASSLSSVTPYEQYF	TGTGCCAGCAGCTTATCCTCTGTCACTCCCTACGAGCAGTACTTC
TRBV2	.	.	TRBJ2-1	CASSVGSYNEQFF	TGTGCCAGCAGTGTCGGTTCCTACAATGAGCAGTTCTTC
TRBV6-1	.	TRBD1	TRBJ1-4	CASSEARAGGREKLFF	TGTGCCAGCAGTGAAGCGCGGGCAGGGGGCAGGGAAAAACTGTTTTTT
TRBV29-1	.	TRBD1	TRBJ2-1	CSVEEQGYNEQFF	TGCAGCGTTGAAGAACAGGGGTACAATGAGCAGTTCTTC
TRBV9	.	TRBD2	TRBJ2-7	CASSPPGSGDEQYF	TGTGCCAGCAGCCCCCCTGGTAGCGGGGACGAGCAGTACTTC
TRBV25-1	few	.	TRBJ1-2	CASSAWADGYTF	TGTGCCAGCAGTGCATGGGCAGATGGCTACACCTTC
TRBV5-5	once	TRBD1	TRBJ2-7	CASSLTGTGAYEQYF	TGTGCCAGCAGCTTGACCGGGACAGGGGCGTACGAGCAGTACTTC
TRBV29-1	few	.	TRBJ2-5	CSVDSRLQETQYF	TGCAGCGTTGATTCCAGGCTCCAAGAGACCCAGTACTTC
TRBV28	.	.	TRBJ1-6	CASIQERDSPLHF	TGTGCCAGCATACAAGAGCGGGATTCACCCCTCCACTTT
TRBV19	once	TRBD1	TRBJ1-2	CASSRLRDSPYGYTF	TGTGCCAGTAGTCGACTCCGGGACAGCCCCTATGGCTACACCTTC
TRBV6-1	.	.	TRBJ2-7	CASKIDSYSYEQYF	TGTGCCAGCAAGATCGACAGCTACTCCTACGAGCAGTACTTC